Listed below are T cell receptor beta chains from one sample, sequenced in a study of PD-1 blockade in classical Hodgkin lymphoma. The protocol was immunoSEQ multiplex PCR, while the TCRdb copy is restricted to in-frame clones and leaves out a portion. The data contain roughly 90,000 clones, approximately 80% of them singletons. Specimen: peripheral blood mononuclear cells (PBMCs), collected before the second cycle of nivolumab. The receptors come from a human donor with classical Hodgkin lymphoma. Both conserved end residues are part of each CDR3. A D gene is named only where the DNA matches it firmly. Only some rows state a clone size, as once, few, many or a class for expanded clones.

.	TRBV7-6	TRBJ2-2	.	CASGDRRNTGELFF	TGTGCCAGCGGCGACAGGAGGAACACCGGGGAGCTGTTTTTT
TRBD1	TRBV4-1	TRBJ1-2	.	CASSQSGQGEVYTF	TGCGCCAGCAGCCAATCCGGACAGGGGGAAGTCTACACCTTC
.	TRBV5-1	TRBJ2-7	few	CASRGQVEQYF	TGCGCCAGCAGGGGCCAGGTCGAGCAGTACTTC
.	TRBV28	TRBJ1-1	.	CASSLINLGGTEAFF	TGTGCCAGCAGTTTAATCAACTTGGGGGGCACTGAAGCTTTCTTT
.	TRBV4-2	TRBJ2-1	.	CASSQAATNEQFF	TGTGCCAGCAGCCAAGCGGCTACCAATGAGCAGTTCTTC
.	TRBV19	TRBJ1-2	.	CASSPRGTRLNYGYTF	TGTGCCAGTAGCCCGAGGGGCACGAGACTCAACTATGGCTACACCTTC
TRBD1	TRBV5-6	TRBJ1-1	.	CASSLFGTGSFTEAFF	TGTGCCAGCAGCTTGTTCGGGACAGGGTCTTTCACTGAAGCTTTCTTT
TRBD1	TRBV6-4	TRBJ1-1	.	CASTAGGWNTEAFF	TGTGCCAGCACGGCAGGGGGTTGGAACACTGAAGCTTTCTTT
TRBD2	TRBV6-4	TRBJ2-1	.	CASSDVLAGYNEQFF	TGTGCCAGCAGTGATGTCCTAGCGGGGTACAATGAGCAGTTCTTC
TRBD1	TRBV30	TRBJ1-6	.	CAWSAVTGDSPLHF	TGTGCCTGGAGTGCGGTGACAGGGGATTCACCCCTCCACTTT
TRBD2	TRBV7-2	TRBJ2-5	few	CASSLGRGGKTQYF	TGTGCCAGCAGCTTAGGGCGCGGGGGTAAGACCCAGTACTTC
.	TRBV9	TRBJ2-5	once	CASSAGLPERETQYF	TGTGCCAGCAGCGCGGGACTTCCGGAGCGGGAGACCCAGTACTTC
TRBD2	TRBV7-9	TRBJ2-1	many	CASSYGTRGWNEQFF	TGTGCCAGCAGCTACGGGACTAGGGGTTGGAATGAGCAGTTCTTC
.	TRBV14	TRBJ2-2	.	CASSQDLTGTGELFF	TGTGCCAGCAGCCAAGACTTAACGGGCACCGGGGAGCTGTTTTTT
.	TRBV28	TRBJ2-1	.	CASSPPGRPLYNEQFF	TGTGCCAGCAGTCCCCCAGGCAGGCCTCTTTACAATGAGCAGTTCTTC
TRBD1	TRBV5-5	TRBJ1-5	.	CASSLGTGGAYSNQPQHF	TGTGCCAGCAGCTTGGGGACAGGAGGGGCGTATAGCAATCAGCCCCAGCATTTT
.	TRBV6-6	TRBJ2-4	.	CASSSMRPPKNIQYF	TGTGCCAGCAGCTCCATGAGGCCCCCCAAAAACATTCAGTACTTC
.	TRBV4-2	TRBJ2-7	once	CASSPTGRRSYEQYF	TGTGCCAGCAGCCCTACCGGACGGAGATCCTACGAGCAGTACTTC
TRBD1	TRBV18	TRBJ1-2	.	CASSPGDRGPVYGYTF	TGTGCCAGCTCACCAGGGGACAGGGGCCCGGTCTATGGCTACACCTTC
TRBD1	TRBV30	TRBJ1-2	.	CASPGQAYGYTF	TGTGCCTCCCCGGGACAGGCCTATGGCTACACCTTC
TRBD2	TRBV14	TRBJ2-5	.	CASSLGTGGRAQYF	TGTGCCAGCAGCCTGGGGACGGGAGGAAGGGCCCAGTACTTC
.	TRBV7-3	TRBJ2-3	.	CASSPRGTYTDTQYF	TGTGCCAGCAGCCCCCGGGGGACCTACACAGATACGCAGTATTTT
TRBD2	TRBV10-3	TRBJ2-1	.	CATTPGLAGEEQFF	TGTGCCACCACCCCGGGACTAGCGGGAGAGGAGCAGTTCTTC
.	TRBV28	TRBJ2-7	.	CASSLMEEQYF	TGTGCCAGCAGTCTCATGGAAGAGCAGTACTTC
TRBD2	TRBV10-3	TRBJ2-1	.	CAISDQGTSGNYEQFF	TGTGCCATCAGTGATCAGGGGACTAGCGGGAATTATGAGCAGTTCTTC
.	TRBV6-1	TRBJ1-2	.	CASSEAGGAGWGYTF	TGTGCCAGCAGTGAAGCCGGCGGGGCCGGCTGGGGCTACACCTTC
TRBD1	TRBV5-6	TRBJ1-1	.	CASSRPGQGVAFF	TGTGCCAGCAGCCGACCGGGACAGGGTGTAGCTTTCTTT
TRBD1	TRBV19	TRBJ1-2	.	CASSVRQGINYGYTF	TGTGCCAGTAGTGTCCGACAGGGGATTAACTATGGCTACACCTTC
.	TRBV5-6	TRBJ2-5	.	CASSLGPAQETQYF	TGTGCCAGCAGCCTCGGGCCGGCTCAAGAGACCCAGTACTTC
TRBD2	TRBV10-3	TRBJ2-7	few	CAIREGLADSYEQYF	TGTGCCATCAGAGAGGGACTAGCGGATTCCTACGAGCAGTACTTC
TRBD1	TRBV5-5	TRBJ2-1	.	CASSPTGGNEQFF	TGTGCCAGCAGCCCGACAGGGGGCAATGAGCAGTTCTTC
.	TRBV18	TRBJ1-1	once	CASSRYRQNTEAFF	TGTGCCAGCTCAAGATACCGACAGAACACTGAAGCTTTCTTT
.	TRBV30	TRBJ1-1	once	CAWRRNTEAFF	TGTGCCTGGAGACGGAACACTGAAGCTTTCTTT
.	TRBV7-2	TRBJ2-1	.	CASSLAGQGRNEQFF	TGTGCCAGCAGCTTAGCTGGGCAGGGTAGAAATGAGCAGTTCTTC
.	TRBV18	TRBJ2-3	.	CASSGTRGTDTQYF	TGTGCCAGCTCAGGGACCCGTGGCACAGATACGCAGTATTTT
TRBD1	TRBV30	TRBJ1-1	.	CAWSKTTGGTEAFF	TGTGCCTGGAGCAAGACGACAGGGGGCACTGAAGCTTTCTTT
TRBD1	TRBV27	TRBJ1-2	.	CASSSGQTGVRGYTF	TGTGCCAGCAGTTCCGGCCAGACAGGGGTACGTGGCTACACCTTC
.	TRBV28	TRBJ2-3	.	CASSFGQPTDTQYF	TGTGCCAGCAGTTTCGGGCAGCCCACAGATACGCAGTATTTT
.	TRBV30	TRBJ2-5	.	CAWSPGRGETQYF	TGTGCCTGGAGCCCCGGCCGCGGGGAGACCCAGTACTTC
.	TRBV5-1	TRBJ2-1	.	CASSLVLRTTNNEQFF	TGCGCCAGCAGCTTGGTACTAAGGACTACAAACAATGAGCAGTTCTTC
TRBD2	TRBV9	TRBJ2-2	.	CASSPSGRARNGELFF	TGTGCCAGCAGCCCTAGCGGGAGGGCCAGGAACGGGGAGCTGTTTTTT
TRBD1	TRBV6-6	TRBJ1-5	.	CASRGQVNSNQPQHF	TGTGCCAGCAGAGGACAGGTGAATAGCAATCAGCCCCAGCATTTT